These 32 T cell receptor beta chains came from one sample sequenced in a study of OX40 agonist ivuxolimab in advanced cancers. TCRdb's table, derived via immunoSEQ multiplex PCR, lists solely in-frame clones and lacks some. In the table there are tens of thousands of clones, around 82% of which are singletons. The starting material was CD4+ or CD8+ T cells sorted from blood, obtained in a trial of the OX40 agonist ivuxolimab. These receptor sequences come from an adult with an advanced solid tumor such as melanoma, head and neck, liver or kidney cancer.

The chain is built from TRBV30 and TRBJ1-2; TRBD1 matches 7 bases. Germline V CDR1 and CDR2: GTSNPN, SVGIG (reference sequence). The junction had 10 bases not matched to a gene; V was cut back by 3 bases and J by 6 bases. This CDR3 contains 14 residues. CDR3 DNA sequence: TGTGCCTGGAGCGACGTAGAGGGGGCCCATGGCTACACCTTC. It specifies CAWSDVEGAHGYTF.

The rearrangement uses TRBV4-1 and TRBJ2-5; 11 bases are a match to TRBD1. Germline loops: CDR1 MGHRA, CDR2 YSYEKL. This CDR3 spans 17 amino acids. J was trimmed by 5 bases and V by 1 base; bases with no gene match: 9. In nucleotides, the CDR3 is TGCGCCAGCAGCCAAGCTTCAGGACAGGGGGCAGGGGAGACCCAGTACTTC. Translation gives CASSQASGQGAGETQYF.

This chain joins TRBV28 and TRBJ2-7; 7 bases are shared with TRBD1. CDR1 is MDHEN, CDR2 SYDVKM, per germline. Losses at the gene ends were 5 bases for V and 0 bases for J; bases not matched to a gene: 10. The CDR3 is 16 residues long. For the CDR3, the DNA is TGTGCCAGCAGTCCATCGGTCGGGACAGCCTCCTACGAGCAGTACTTC. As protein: CASSPSVGTASYEQYF.

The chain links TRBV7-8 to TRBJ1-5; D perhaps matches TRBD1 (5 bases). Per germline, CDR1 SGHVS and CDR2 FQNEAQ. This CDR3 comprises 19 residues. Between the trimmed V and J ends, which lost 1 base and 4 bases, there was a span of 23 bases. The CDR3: CASSLERSLGRPGNQPQHF. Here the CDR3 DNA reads TGTGCCAGCAGCTTAGAGCGGTCATTGGGGCGGCCGGGGAATCAGCCCCAGCATTTT.

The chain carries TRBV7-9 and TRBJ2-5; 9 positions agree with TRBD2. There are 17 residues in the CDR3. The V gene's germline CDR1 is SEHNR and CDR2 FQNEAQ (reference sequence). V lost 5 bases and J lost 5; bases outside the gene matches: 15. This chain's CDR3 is CASSKGDSGRSSETQYF. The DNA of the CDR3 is TGTGCCAGCAGCAAAGGGGATAGCGGGAGAAGTAGCGAGACCCAGTACTTC.

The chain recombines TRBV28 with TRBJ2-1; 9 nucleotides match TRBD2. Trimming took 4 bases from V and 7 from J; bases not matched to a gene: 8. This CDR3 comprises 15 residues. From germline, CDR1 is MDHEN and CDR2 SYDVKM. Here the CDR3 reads CASSSIAGERNEQFF. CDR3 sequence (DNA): TGTGCCAGCAGTTCGATAGCGGGAGAGAGGAATGAGCAGTTCTTC.

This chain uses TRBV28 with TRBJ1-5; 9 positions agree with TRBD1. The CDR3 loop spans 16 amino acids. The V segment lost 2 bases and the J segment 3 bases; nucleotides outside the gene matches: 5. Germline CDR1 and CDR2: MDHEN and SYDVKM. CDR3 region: CASSLLDRGINQPQHF. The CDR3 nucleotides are TGTGCCAGCAGTTTACTGGACAGGGGAATCAATCAGCCCCAGCATTTT. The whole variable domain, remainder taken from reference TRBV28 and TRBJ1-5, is DVKVTQSSRYLVKRTGEKVFLECVQDMDHENMFWYRQDPGLGLRLIYFSYDVKMKEKGDIPEGYSVSREKKERFSLILESASTNQTSMYLCASSLLDRGINQPQHFGDGTRLSIL.

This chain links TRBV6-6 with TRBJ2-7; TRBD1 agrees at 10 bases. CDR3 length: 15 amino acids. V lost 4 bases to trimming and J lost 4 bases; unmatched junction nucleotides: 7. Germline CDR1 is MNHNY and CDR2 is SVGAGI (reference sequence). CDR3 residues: CASSSFDRGLYEQYF. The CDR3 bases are TGTGCCAGCAGTTCCTTTGACAGGGGGCTGTACGAGCAGTACTTC.

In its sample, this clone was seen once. The CDR3 region has the DNA TGCAGCGTTGATGGGCTAGCGGGAGTTGAGCAGTTCTTC. It specifies CSVDGLAGVEQFF. The chain combines TRBV29-1 with TRBJ2-1, with 10 bases lining up with TRBD2. CDR3 length equals 13 residues. Germline assignment: CDR1 SQVTM and CDR2 ANQGSEA. Trimming at V came to 3 bases and at J to 9 bases, leaving 5 bases not matched to a gene.

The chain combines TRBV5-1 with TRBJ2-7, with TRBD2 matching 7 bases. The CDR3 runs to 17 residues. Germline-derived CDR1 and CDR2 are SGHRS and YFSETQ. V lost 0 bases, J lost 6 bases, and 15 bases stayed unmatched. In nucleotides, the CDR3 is TGCGCCAGCAGCTTGGCCGGAATAAGGGAGGGGATTAGCGAGCAGTACTTC. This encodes CASSLAGIREGISEQYF. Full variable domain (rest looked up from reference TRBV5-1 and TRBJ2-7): KAGVTQTPRYLIKTRGQQVTLSCSPISGHRSVSWYQQTPGQGLQFLFEYFSETQRNKGNFPGRFSGRQFSNSRSEMNVSTLELGDSALYLCASSLAGIREGISEQYFGPGTRLTVT.

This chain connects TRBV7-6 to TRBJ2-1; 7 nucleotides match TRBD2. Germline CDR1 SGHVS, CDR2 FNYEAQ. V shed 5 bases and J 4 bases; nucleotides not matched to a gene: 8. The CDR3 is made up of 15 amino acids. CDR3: CASSRGLGEYNEQFF. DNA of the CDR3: TGTGCCAGCAGCCGTGGACTAGGGGAATACAATGAGCAGTTCTTC. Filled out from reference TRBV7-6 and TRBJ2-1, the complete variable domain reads GAGVSQSPRYKVTKRGQDVALRCDPISGHVSLYWYRQALGQGPEFLTYFNYEAQQDKSGLPNDRFSAERPEGSISTLTIQRTEQRDSAMYRCASSRGLGEYNEQFFGPGTRLTVL.

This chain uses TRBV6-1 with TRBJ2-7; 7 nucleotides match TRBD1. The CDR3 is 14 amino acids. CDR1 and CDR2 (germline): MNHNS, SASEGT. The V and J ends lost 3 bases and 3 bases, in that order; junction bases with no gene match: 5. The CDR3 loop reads CASSDWGQNYEQYF. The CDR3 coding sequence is TGTGCCAGCAGTGACTGGGGACAGAACTACGAGCAGTACTTC.

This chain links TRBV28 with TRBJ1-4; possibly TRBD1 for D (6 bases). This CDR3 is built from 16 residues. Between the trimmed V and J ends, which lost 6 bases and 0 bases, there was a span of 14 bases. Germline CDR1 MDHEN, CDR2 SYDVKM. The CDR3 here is CASSFSDSATNEKLFF. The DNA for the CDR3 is TGTGCCAGCAGCTTCTCGGACAGTGCAACTAATGAAAAACTGTTTTTT.

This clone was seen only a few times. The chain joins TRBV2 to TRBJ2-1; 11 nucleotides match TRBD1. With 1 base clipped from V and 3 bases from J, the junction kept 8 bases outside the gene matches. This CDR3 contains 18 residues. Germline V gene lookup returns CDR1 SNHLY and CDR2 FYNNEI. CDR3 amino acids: CASSEGTGGLGGYNEQFF. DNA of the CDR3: TGTGCCAGCAGTGAAGGGACAGGGGGCCTGGGTGGCTACAATGAGCAGTTCTTC. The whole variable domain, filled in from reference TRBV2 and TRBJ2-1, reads EPEVTQTPSHQVTQMGQEVILRCVPISNHLYFYWYRQILGQKVEFLVSFYNNEISEKSEIFDDQFSVERPDGSNFTLKIRSTKLEDSAMYFCASSEGTGGLGGYNEQFFGPGTRLTVL.

In DNA form, the CDR3 reads TGTGCCAGCAGCTCTAGCGCAGGGGATTTCCACGAGCAGTACTTC. Translated, it gives CASSSSAGDFHEQYF. The chain couples TRBV5-6 to TRBJ2-5, with D perhaps assigned TRBD1 or TRBD2 (6 bases each). The closer fit of TRBJ2-7 to the DNA end suggests the J call may be wrong. In germline, CDR1 is SGHDT, CDR2 YYEEEE. This CDR3 is built from 15 residues.

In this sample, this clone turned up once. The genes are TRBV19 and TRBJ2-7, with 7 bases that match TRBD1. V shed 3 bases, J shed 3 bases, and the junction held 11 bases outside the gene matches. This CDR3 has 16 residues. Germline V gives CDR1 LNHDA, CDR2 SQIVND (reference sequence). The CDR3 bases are TGTGCCAGTAGTATGACGGGACAGCACGTTGGCTACGAGCAGTACTTC. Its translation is CASSMTGQHVGYEQYF.

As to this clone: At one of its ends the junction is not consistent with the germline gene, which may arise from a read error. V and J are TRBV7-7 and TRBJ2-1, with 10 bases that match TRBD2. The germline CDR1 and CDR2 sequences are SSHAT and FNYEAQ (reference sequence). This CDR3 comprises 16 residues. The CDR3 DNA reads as TGTGCTAGCAGCTTAGAGGCCACTAGCGGGATCGATGAGCAGTTCTTC. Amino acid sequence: CASSLEATSGIDEQFF.

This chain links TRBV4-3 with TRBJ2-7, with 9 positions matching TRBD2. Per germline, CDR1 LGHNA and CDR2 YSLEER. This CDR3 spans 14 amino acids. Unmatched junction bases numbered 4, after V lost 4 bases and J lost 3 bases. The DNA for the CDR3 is TGCGCCAGCAGCCCTAGCGGGGAGATCTACGAGCAGTACTTC. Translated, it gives CASSPSGEIYEQYF.

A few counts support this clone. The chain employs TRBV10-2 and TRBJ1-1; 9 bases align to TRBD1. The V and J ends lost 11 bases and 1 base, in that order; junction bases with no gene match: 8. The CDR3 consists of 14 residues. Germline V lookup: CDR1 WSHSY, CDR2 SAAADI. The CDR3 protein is CASRPGQGNTEAFF. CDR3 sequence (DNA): TGCGCCTCCCGCCCGGGACAGGGGAACACTGAAGCTTTCTTT.

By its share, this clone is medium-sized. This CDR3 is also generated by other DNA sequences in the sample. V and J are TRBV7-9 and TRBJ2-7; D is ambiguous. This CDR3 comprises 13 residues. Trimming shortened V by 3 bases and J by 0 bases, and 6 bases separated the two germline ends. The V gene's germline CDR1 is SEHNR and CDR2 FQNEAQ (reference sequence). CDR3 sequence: CASSLDPSYEQYF. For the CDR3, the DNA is TGTGCCAGCAGCTTGGACCCCTCCTACGAGCAGTACTTC. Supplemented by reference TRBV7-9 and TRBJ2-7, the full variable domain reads DTGVSQNPRHKITKRGQNVTFRCDPISEHNRLYWYRQTLGQGPEFLTYFQNEAQLEKSRLLSDRFSAERPKGSFSTLEIQRTEQGDSAMYLCASSLDPSYEQYFGPGTRLTVT.

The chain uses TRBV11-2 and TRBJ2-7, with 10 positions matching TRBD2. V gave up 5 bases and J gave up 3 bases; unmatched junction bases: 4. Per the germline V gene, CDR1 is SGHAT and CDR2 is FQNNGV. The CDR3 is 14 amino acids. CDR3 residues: CASSLGLASYEQYF. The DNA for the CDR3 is TGTGCCAGCAGCCTGGGACTAGCGAGCTACGAGCAGTACTTC.

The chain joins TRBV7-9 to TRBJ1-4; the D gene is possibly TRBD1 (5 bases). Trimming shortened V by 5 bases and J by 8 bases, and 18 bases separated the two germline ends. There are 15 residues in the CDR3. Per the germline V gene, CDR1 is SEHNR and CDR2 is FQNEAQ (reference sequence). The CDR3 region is CASSPIGGVREKLFF. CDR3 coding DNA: TGTGCCAGCAGCCCGATCGGGGGGGTACGAGAAAAACTGTTTTTT.

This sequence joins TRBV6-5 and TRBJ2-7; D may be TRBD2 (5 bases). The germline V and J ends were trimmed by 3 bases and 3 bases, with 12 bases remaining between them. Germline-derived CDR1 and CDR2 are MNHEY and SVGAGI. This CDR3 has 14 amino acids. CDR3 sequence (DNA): TGTGCCAGCAGTTATGGGAGAGGACTCTACGAGCAGTACTTC. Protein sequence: CASSYGRGLYEQYF.

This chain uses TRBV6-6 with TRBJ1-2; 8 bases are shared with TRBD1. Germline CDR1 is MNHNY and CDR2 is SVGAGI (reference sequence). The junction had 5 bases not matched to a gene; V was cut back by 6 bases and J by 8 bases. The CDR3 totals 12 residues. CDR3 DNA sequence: TGTGCCAGCAGGGGACAGGATCAGGGCTACACCTTC. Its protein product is CASRGQDQGYTF.

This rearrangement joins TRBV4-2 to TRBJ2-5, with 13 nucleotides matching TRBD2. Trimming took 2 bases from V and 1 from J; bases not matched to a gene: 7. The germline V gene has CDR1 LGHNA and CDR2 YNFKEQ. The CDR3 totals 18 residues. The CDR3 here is CASSQKLAGGPLQETQYF. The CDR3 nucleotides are TGTGCCAGCAGCCAAAAACTAGCGGGGGGGCCTCTCCAAGAGACCCAGTACTTC.

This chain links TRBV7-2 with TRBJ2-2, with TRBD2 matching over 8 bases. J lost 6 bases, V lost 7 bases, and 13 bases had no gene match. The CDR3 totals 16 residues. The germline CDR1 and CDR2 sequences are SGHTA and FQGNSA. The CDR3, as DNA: TGTGCCAGCACTCTAGTTAGCGGGGTCTTGCCCGGGGAGCTGTTTTTT. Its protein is CASTLVSGVLPGELFF. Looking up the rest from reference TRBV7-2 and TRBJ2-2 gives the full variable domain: GAGVSQSPSNKVTEKGKDVELRCDPISGHTALYWYRQSLGQGLEFLIYFQGNSAPDKSGLPSDRFSAERTGGSVSTLTIQRTQQEDSAVYLCASTLVSGVLPGELFFGEGSRLTVL.

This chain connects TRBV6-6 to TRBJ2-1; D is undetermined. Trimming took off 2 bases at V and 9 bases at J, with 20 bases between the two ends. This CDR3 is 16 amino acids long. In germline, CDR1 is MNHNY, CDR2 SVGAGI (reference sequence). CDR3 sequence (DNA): TGTGCCAGCAGTTACGATTTGGGCCGTCGCCCTGGTGAGCAGTTCTTC. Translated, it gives CASSYDLGRRPGEQFF.

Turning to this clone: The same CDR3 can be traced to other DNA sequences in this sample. CDR3 sequence: CASSYLGQETQYF. The CDR3 bases are TGTGCCAGCAGTTACCTGGGTCAAGAGACCCAGTACTTC. The gene calls are TRBV6-6 and TRBJ2-5; no clear D gene. The CDR3 is 13 residues long. Trimming shortened V by 2 bases and J by 2 bases, and 6 bases separated the two germline ends. From germline, CDR1 is MNHNY and CDR2 SVGAGI (reference sequence).

The CDR3 reads CASSLLRTSIPYEQYF. The DNA for the CDR3 is TGTGCCAGCAGTCTACTTAGGACATCCATTCCCTACGAGCAGTACTTC. The gene calls are TRBV6-4 and TRBJ2-7; the D gene is possibly TRBD1 (5 bases). Germline values: CDR1 MRHNA, CDR2 SNTAGT. Trimming pared 5 bases from V and 2 bases from J, leaving 19 bases between. The CDR3 covers 16 residues.

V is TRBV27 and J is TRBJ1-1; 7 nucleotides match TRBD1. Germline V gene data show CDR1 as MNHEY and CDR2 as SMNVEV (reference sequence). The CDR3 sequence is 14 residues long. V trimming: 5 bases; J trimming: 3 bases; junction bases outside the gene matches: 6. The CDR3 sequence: CASSNTGEYTEAFF. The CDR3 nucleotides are TGTGCCAGCAGTAATACAGGGGAGTACACTGAAGCTTTCTTT.

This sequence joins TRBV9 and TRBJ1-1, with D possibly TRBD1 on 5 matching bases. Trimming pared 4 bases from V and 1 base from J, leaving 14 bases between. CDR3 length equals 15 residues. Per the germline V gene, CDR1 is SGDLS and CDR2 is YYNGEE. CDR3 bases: TGTGCCAGCAGCACCAGCGGGGGTACGAACACTGAAGCTTTCTTT. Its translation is CASSTSGGTNTEAFF.

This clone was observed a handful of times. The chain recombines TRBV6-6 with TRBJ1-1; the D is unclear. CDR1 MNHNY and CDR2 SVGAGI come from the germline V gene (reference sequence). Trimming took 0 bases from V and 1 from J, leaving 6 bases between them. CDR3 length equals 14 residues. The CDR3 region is CASSYSRGNTEAFF. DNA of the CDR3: TGTGCCAGCAGTTACTCTCGGGGGAACACTGAAGCTTTCTTT.